These 8 T cell receptor beta chains came from one sample sequenced in a study of Ad26.COV2.S vaccination and SARS-CoV-2 variants. This sample's treatment: 15 to 20 received Ad26.COV2.S at low or high dose, single or two shots; several received placebo; per-sample allocation not given. Samples analyzed were those drawn on day 63 after the first vaccine or placebo injection. Profiling relied on immunoSEQ multiplex PCR, and the TCRdb table lists in-frame clones only, not all of them. The sample consists of around 320,000 clones, just over 85% of them appearing once. The input for sequencing was peripheral blood, taken in a trial of Ad26.COV2.S vaccine versus placebo. Receptor source: a person aged 18-60 years who received the Ad26.COV2.S COVID-19 vaccine or a placebo.

This CDR3 reads CASSLRQHEKLFF. The CDR3 nucleotides read TGCGCCAGCAGCTTGAGGCAGCATGAAAAACTGTTTTTT. The chain is built from TRBV5-1 and TRBJ1-4, with unresolved D. The germline V and J ends were trimmed by 1 base and 6 bases, with 7 bases remaining between them. In germline, CDR1 is SGHRS, CDR2 YFSETQ. The CDR3 sequence is 13 residues long.

The V and J genes are TRBV2 and TRBJ1-2, with 7 bases fitting TRBD1. The germline gives CDR1 SNHLY, CDR2 FYNNEI. Trimming took 3 bases from V and 4 from J; bases not matched to a gene: 5. CDR3 size: 14 residues. The CDR3 DNA reads TGTGCCAGCAGTGACAAACAGGGGACCTATGGCTACACCTTC. It specifies CASSDKQGTYGYTF.

The J gene is TRBJ2-5, the V gene TRBV7-2, with D unclear. The V and J ends lost 4 bases and 5 bases respectively, with 17 bases between them. CDR1 and CDR2 from the germline V gene are SGHTA and FQGNSA. This CDR3 contains 15 residues. Here the CDR3 reads CASSSHFRVLETQYF. CDR3 sequence (DNA): TGTGCCAGCAGCTCCCATTTTCGGGTGTTGGAGACCCAGTACTTC.

This sequence joins TRBV14 and TRBJ2-7; D is possibly TRBD2 (5 bases). Per the germline V gene, CDR1 is SGHDN and CDR2 is FVKESK. The V gene lost 4 bases and the J gene lost 7 bases, with 14 bases spanning the gap. This CDR3 has 13 amino acids. Here the CDR3 reads CASSPSRRGEQYF. The CDR3 DNA reads TGTGCCAGCAGCCCCTCCCGACGGGGAGAGCAGTACTTC.

The J gene is TRBJ1-2, the V gene TRBV5-1; no clear D gene. Germline lookup yields CDR1 SGHRS and CDR2 YFSETQ. V shed 0 bases and J shed 8 bases, with 8 bases lying between them. The CDR3 runs 12 residues. In DNA, the CDR3 is TGCGCCAGCAGCTTGGAGGTGGGAGGCTACACCTTC. Encoded protein: CASSLEVGGYTF.

The rearrangement links TRBV7-6 to TRBJ1-1, with D possibly TRBD1 on 6 matching bases. This CDR3 has 15 amino acids. Germline CDR1 is SGHVS and CDR2 is FNYEAQ. V lost 5 bases to trimming and J lost 3 bases, with 16 bases between them. The CDR3 loop reads CASSLTGSWHTEAFF. As DNA, the CDR3 is TGTGCCAGCAGCCTCACAGGGTCGTGGCACACTGAAGCTTTCTTT. Full variable domain (rest looked up from reference TRBV7-6 and TRBJ1-1): GAGVSQSPRYKVTKRGQDVALRCDPISGHVSLYWYRQALGQGPEFLTYFNYEAQQDKSGLPNDRFSAERPEGSISTLTIQRTEQRDSAMYRCASSLTGSWHTEAFFGQGTRLTVV.

This chain links TRBV7-8 with TRBJ1-1, with 7 nucleotides matching TRBD1. Germline V gene sequence: CDR1 SGHVS, CDR2 FQNEAQ. The CDR3 covers 15 residues. After removal of 5 bases from V and 3 bases from J, the junction contained 9 bases not matched to a gene. The CDR3 spells CASSPPRDSHTEAFF. In DNA form, the CDR3 reads TGTGCCAGCAGCCCCCCCCGGGACAGTCACACTGAAGCTTTCTTT.

This clone was counted between two and nine times. This chain uses TRBV10-3 with TRBJ1-2; 11 bases align to TRBD1. V dropped 6 bases and J dropped 6; count of bases not matched to a gene: 0. Germline lookup yields CDR1 ENHRY and CDR2 SYGVKD. The CDR3 runs to 12 residues. CDR3 sequence: CAIRGQGDGYTF. In DNA, the CDR3 is TGTGCCATCAGGGGACAGGGGGATGGCTACACCTTC.